The T cell receptor (beta chain) under discussion was sequenced for a study of cytomegalovirus exposure and HLA in healthy donors. PCR used 60 Vbeta primers and 13 Jbeta primers. Sequencing was performed with immunoSEQ multiplex PCR; in TCRdb, only in-frame clones are kept and a portion is missing. Altogether about 120,000 clones are present, 75% to 80% being singletons, with the ten largest covering 6.3%. The CDR3 spans 16 residues. The V segment lost 4 bases and the J segment 3 bases; nucleotides outside the gene matches: 9. The germline V gene encodes CDR1 SGHTA and CDR2 FQGNSA. The chain couples TRBV7-2 to TRBJ2-7; 10 bases fit TRBD1. The sequencing sample was made of PBMCs. This clonotype was sampled from a woman in her thirties or forties in good health and CMV-seronegative. The DNA for the CDR3 is TGTGCCAGCAGCTCCGGACAGGGGGTGGTCGACTACGAGCAGTACTTC. It encodes CASSSGQGVVDYEQYF.